Below, 9 T cell receptor beta chains from the same sample are listed, as sequenced in a study of response to subunit inactivated influenza vaccine. MiXCR, run by TCRdb on the RT-PCR reads, gives a single entry per CDR3 protein. The data show 700,000 to 800,000 distinct CDR3 sequences, roughly 20% seen once. The material was PBMCs from blood, obtained less than 6 days after vaccination. These receptors were collected from a man aged 45-65 years who received an inactivated influenza vaccine.

At least ten counts were recorded for this clonotype. The J gene is TRBJ2-7, the V gene TRBV5-6; D may be TRBD1 (5 bases). CDR1 and CDR2 (germline): SGHDT, YYEEEE. Trimming cost V 2 bases and J 6 bases, with 12 bases left between them. The CDR3 is 13 amino acids. The CDR3 sequence: CASSFQGTVEQYF. CDR3 in DNA: TGTGCCAGCAGCTTCCAGGGTACTGTCGAGCAGTACTTC.

The genes are TRBV5-1 and TRBJ2-7, with D perhaps matching TRBD1 (5 bases). The V gene lost 0 bases and the J gene lost 0 bases, with 13 bases spanning the gap. Germline values: CDR1 SGHRS, CDR2 YFSETQ. The length of the CDR3 is 16 residues. The CDR3 DNA is TGCGCCAGCAGCTTGGCCTTGGGCAGGGCCTCCTACGAGCAGTACTTC. This codes for CASSLALGRASYEQYF.

The rearrangement links TRBV18 to TRBJ2-7; D might be TRBD2 (5 bases). Germline V gene data show CDR1 as KGHSH and CDR2 as LQKENI. Trimming cost V 6 bases and J 6 bases, with 18 bases left between them. This CDR3 comprises 14 residues. The DNA for the CDR3 is TGTGCCAGCTCGCCCGGGGTTTCGGTAGTCGAGCAGTACTTC. This encodes CASSPGVSVVEQYF. The variable domain in full, with the rest retrieved from reference TRBV18 and TRBJ2-7, is NAGVMQNPRHLVRRRGQEARLRCSPMKGHSHVYWYRQLPEEGLKFMVYLQKENIIDESGMPKERFSAEFPKEGPSILRIQQVVRGDSAAYFCASSPGVSVVEQYFGPGTRLTVT.

This clonotype was seen repeatedly, ten times or more. J is TRBJ2-7 and V is TRBV5-1; no firm D call. Deletions cut 0 bases from V and 5 bases from J, with 9 bases between. The CDR3 is 13 amino acids. Germline CDR1 SGHRS, CDR2 YFSETQ. For the CDR3, the DNA is TGCGCCAGCAGCTTGGACGGTCGGGACGAGCAGTACTTC. Translating gives CASSLDGRDEQYF. The full variable domain, rest sourced from reference TRBV5-1 and TRBJ2-7, is KAGVTQTPRYLIKTRGQQVTLSCSPISGHRSVSWYQQTPGQGLQFLFEYFSETQRNKGNFPGRFSGRQFSNSRSEMNVSTLELGDSALYLCASSLDGRDEQYFGPGTRLTVT.

This clonotype was observed a few times. The chain has TRBV11-2 and TRBJ2-5; 16 bases fit TRBD2. Germline V lookup: CDR1 SGHAT, CDR2 FQNNGV. The CDR3 is 19 residues long. V was pared by 5 bases and J by 5 bases, with 14 bases of the junction left unmatched. The CDR3 sequence is CASSPHPPGLAGGSETQYF. CDR3 bases: TGTGCCAGCAGCCCCCACCCACCGGGACTAGCGGGAGGGTCCGAGACCCAGTACTTC.

The V call is TRBV7-9, the J call TRBJ1-5, with D perhaps TRBD1 (5 bases). V lost 1 base, J lost 10 bases, and 8 bases lay in between. Germline values: CDR1 SEHNR, CDR2 FQNEAQ (reference sequence). CDR3 length: 12 amino acids. This CDR3 reads CASSLGDGPQHF. The CDR3 DNA follows: TGTGCCAGCAGCTTAGGGGACGGTCCCCAGCATTTT.

This clonotype occurred a few times. The chain recombines TRBV20-1 with TRBJ2-5; D possibly corresponds to TRBD1 (6 bases). This CDR3 comprises 14 residues. V was shortened by 0 bases and J by 4 bases, with 12 bases between the two germline ends. CDR1 is DFQATT and CDR2 is SNEGSKA in the germline V gene (reference sequence). This chain's CDR3 is CSARDDRDTETQYF. DNA of the CDR3: TGCAGTGCTAGAGATGATAGGGACACAGAGACCCAGTACTTC.

This clonotype was recorded a few times. This sequence joins TRBV20-1 and TRBJ1-2; a possible D gene is TRBD1 (5 bases). V shed 0 bases and J shed 4 bases, with 9 bases lying between them. CDR1 is DFQATT, CDR2 SNEGSKA, per germline (reference sequence). There are 13 residues in the CDR3. CDR3 residues: CSARERGTYGYTF. Here the CDR3 DNA reads TGCAGTGCTAGAGAGCGGGGGACCTATGGCTACACCTTC.

The table lists this clonotype with a few counts. V usage is TRBV6-2 or TRBV6-3 and J usage is TRBJ2-1; D unclear. The V end was cut by 0 bases, the J end by 7 bases, with 7 bases between. CDR1 MNHEY and CDR2 SVGEGT come from the germline V gene. The CDR3 has 13 amino acids. The CDR3 region is CASSYSRVNEQFF. The CDR3 DNA reads as TGTGCCAGCAGTTACTCTAGGGTAAATGAGCAGTTCTTC.